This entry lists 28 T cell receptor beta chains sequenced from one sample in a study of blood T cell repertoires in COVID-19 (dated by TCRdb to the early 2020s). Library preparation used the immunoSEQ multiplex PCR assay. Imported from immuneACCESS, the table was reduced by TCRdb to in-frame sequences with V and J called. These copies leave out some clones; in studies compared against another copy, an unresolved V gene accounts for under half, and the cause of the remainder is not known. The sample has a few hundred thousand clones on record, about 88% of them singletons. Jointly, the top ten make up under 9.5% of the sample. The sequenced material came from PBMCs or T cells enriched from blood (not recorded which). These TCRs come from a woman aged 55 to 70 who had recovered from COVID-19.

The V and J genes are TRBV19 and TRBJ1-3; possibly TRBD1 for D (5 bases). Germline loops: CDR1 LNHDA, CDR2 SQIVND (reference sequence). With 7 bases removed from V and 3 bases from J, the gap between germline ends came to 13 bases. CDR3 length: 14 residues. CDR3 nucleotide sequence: TGTGCCAGTACCCCGGGACTATTTGGAAACACCATATATTTT. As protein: CASTPGLFGNTIYF.

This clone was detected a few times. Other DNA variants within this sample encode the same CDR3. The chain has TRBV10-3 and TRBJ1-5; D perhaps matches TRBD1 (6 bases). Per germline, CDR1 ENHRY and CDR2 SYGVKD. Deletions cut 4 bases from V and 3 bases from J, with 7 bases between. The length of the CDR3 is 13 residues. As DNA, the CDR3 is TGTGCCATCAGTGGGACAGACAATCAGCCCCAGCATTTT. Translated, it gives CAISGTDNQPQHF.

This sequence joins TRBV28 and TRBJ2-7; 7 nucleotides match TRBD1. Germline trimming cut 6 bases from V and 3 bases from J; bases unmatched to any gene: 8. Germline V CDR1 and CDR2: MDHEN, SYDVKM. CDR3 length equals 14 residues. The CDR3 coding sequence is TGTGCCAGCAGCGAGACAGGGACAAGCTACGAGCAGTACGTC. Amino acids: CASSETGTSYEQYV.

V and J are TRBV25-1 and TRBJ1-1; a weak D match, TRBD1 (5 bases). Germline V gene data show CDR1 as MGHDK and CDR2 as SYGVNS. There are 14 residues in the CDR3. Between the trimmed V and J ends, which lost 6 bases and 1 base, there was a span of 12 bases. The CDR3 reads CASSPQGRNTEAFF. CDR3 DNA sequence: TGTGCCAGCAGCCCCCAGGGAAGGAACACTGAAGCTTTCTTT.

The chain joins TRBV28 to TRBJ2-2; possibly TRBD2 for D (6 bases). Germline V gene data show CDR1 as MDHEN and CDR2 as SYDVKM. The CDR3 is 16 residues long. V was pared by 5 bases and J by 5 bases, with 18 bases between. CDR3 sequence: CASSAPIGAGTGELFF. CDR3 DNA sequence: TGTGCCAGCAGTGCCCCGATCGGGGCGGGGACCGGGGAGCTGTTTTTT.

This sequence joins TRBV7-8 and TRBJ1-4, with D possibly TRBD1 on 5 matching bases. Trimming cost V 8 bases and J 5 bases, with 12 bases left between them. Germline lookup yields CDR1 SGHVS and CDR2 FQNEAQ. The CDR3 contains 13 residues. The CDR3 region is CASRSGPNEKLFF. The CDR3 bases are TGTGCCAGCCGGTCAGGGCCGAATGAAAAACTGTTTTTT. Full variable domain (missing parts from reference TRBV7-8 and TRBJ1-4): GAGVSQSPRYKVAKRGQDVALRCDPISGHVSLFWYQQALGQGPEFLTYFQNEAQLDKSGLPSDRFFAERPEGSVSTLKIQRTQQEDSAVYLCASRSGPNEKLFFGSGTQLSVL.

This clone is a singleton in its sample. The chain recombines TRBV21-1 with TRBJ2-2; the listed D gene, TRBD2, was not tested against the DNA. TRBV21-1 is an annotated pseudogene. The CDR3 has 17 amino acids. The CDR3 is CASPQSKYPGNTGELFF. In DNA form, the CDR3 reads TGTGCCAGCCCCCAAAGCAAGTACCCCGGGAACACCGGGGAGCTGTTTTTT.

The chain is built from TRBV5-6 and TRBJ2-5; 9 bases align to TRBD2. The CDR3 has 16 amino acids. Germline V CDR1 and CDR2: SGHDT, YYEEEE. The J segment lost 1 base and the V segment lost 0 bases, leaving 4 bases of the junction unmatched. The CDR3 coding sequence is TGTGCCAGCAGCTTGGAAGAGCGGGGGGCCCAAGAGACCCAGTACTTC. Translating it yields CASSLEERGAQETQYF.

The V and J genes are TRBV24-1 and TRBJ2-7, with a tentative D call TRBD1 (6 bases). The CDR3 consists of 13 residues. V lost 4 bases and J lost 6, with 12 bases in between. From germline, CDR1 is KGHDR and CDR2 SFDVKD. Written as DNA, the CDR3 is TGTGCCACCAGTGACCCGAACAGGGCCGAGCAGTACTTC. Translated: CATSDPNRAEQYF.

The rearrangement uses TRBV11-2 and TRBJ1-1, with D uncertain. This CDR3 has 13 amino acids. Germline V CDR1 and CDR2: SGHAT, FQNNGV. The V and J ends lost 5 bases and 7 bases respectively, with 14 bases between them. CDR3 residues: CASSTEGYSEAFF. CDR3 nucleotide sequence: TGTGCCAGCAGCACAGAGGGATACAGTGAAGCTTTCTTT.

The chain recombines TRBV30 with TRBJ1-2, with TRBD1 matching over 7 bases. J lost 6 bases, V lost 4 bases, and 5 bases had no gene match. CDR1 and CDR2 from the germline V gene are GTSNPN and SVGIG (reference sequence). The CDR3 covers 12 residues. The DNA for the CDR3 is TGTGCCTGGACCCCAGGGGGAAATGGCTACACCTTC. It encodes CAWTPGGNGYTF. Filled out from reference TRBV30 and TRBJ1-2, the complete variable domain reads SQTIHQWPATLVQPVGSPLSLECTVEGTSNPNLYWYRQAAGRGLQLLFYSVGIGQISSEVPQNLSASRPQDRQFILSSKKLLLSDSGFYLCAWTPGGNGYTFGSGTRLTVV.

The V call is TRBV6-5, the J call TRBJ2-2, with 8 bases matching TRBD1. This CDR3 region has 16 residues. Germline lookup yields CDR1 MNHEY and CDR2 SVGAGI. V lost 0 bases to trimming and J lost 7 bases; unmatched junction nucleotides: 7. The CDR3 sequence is CASSYSIRGQNGELFF. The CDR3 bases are TGTGCCAGCAGTTACTCGATCAGGGGGCAGAACGGGGAGCTGTTTTTT.

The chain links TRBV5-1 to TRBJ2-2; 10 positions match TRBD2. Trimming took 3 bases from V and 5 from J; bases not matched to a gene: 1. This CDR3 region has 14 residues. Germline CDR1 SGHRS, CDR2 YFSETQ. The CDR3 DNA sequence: TGCGCCAGCAGCTGGACTAGCGGAACCGGGGAGCTGTTTTTT. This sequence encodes CASSWTSGTGELFF.

The CDR3 DNA follows: TGTGCCAGCAGTGATGCACGGCCCATTCCGGGCTATGGCTACACCTTC. This translates into CASSDARPIPGYGYTF. This chain joins TRBV2 and TRBJ1-2; D gene uncertain. Germline V gene data show CDR1 as SNHLY and CDR2 as FYNNEI. The V and J ends lost 3 bases and 4 bases respectively, with 18 bases between them. This CDR3 has 16 residues. Drawing the rest from reference TRBV2 and TRBJ1-2, the complete variable domain is EPEVTQTPSHQVTQMGQEVILRCVPISNHLYFYWYRQILGQKVEFLVSFYNNEISEKSEIFDDQFSVERPDGSNFTLKIRSTKLEDSAMYFCASSDARPIPGYGYTFGSGTRLTVV.

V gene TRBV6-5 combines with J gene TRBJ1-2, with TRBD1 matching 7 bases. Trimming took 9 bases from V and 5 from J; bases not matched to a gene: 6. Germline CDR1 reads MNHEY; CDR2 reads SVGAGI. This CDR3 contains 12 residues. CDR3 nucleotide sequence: TGTGCCAGTCAGGGGGGACCTTATGGCTACACCTTC. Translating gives CASQGGPYGYTF.

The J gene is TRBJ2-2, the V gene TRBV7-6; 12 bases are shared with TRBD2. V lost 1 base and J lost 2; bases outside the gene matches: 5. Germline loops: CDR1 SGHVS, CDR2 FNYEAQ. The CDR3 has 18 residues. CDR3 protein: CASSLDGTSGLNTGELFF. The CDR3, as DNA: TGTGCCAGCAGCTTAGATGGGACTAGCGGGCTCAACACCGGGGAGCTGTTTTTT.

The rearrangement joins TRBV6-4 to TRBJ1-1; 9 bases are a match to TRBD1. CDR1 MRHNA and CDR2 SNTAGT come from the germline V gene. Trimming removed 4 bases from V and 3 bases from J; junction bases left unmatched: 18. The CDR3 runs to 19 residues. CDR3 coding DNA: TGTGCCAGCAGTGCTCCGAAGTTTAAGGGACAGGGAAGGGACACTGAAGCTTTCTTT. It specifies CASSAPKFKGQGRDTEAFF.

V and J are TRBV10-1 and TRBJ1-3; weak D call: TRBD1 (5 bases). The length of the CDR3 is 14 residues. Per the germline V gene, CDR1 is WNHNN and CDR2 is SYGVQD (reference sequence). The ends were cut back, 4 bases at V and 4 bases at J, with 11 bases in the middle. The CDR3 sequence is CASSVEGRGNTIYF. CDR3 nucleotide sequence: TGCGCCAGCAGTGTGGAGGGGCGGGGAAACACCATATATTTT.

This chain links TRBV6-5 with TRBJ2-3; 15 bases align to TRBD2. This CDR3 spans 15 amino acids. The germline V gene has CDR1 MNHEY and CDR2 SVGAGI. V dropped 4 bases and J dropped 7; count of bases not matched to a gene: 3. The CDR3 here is CASSSGLAGGYTQYF. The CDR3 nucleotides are TGTGCCAGCAGTTCCGGACTAGCGGGGGGGTATACGCAGTATTTT.

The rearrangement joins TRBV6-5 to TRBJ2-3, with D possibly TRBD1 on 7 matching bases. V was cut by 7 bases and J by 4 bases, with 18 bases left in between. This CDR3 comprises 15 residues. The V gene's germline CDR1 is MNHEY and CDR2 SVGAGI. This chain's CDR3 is CASTSGQGVADTQYF. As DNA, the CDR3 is TGTGCCAGCACCAGCGGGCAGGGGGTCGCAGATACGCAGTATTTT.

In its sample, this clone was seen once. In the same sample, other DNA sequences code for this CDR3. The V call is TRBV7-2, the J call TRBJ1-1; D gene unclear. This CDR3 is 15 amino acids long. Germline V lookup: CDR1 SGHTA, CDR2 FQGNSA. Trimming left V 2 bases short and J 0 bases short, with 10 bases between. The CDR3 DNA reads TGTGCCAGCAGCTTAAGTGGAGGATTGAACACTGAAGCTTTCTTT. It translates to CASSLSGGLNTEAFF.

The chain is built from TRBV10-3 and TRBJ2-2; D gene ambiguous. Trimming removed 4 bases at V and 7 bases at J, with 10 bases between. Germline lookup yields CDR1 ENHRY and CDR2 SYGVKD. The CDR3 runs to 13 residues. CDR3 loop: CAISGTSGGELFF. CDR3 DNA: TGTGCCATCAGTGGTACGTCAGGCGGGGAGCTGTTTTTT.

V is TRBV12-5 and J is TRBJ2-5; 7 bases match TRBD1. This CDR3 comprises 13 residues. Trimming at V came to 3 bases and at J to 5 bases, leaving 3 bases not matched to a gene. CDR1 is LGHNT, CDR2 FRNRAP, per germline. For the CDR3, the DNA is TGTGCTAGTGGTTTCAGGGGGTGGGAGACCCAGTACTTC. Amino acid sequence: CASGFRGWETQYF. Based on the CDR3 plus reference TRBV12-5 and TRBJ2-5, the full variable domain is DARVTQTPRHKVTEMGQEVTMRCQPILGHNTVFWYRQTMMQGLELLAYFRNRAPLDDSGMPKDRFSAEMPDATLATLKIQPSEPRDSAVYFCASGFRGWETQYFGPGTRLLVL.

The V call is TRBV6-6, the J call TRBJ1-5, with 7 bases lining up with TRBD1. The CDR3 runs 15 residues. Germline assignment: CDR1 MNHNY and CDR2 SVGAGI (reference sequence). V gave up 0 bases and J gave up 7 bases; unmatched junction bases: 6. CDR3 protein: CASSYSSRGDQPQHF. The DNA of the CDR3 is TGTGCCAGCAGTTACTCTTCCAGGGGGGACCAGCCCCAGCATTTT.

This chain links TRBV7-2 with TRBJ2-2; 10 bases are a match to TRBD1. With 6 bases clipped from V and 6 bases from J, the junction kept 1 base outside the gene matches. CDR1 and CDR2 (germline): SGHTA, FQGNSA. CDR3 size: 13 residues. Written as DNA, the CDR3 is TGTGCCAGCAGAGGGACAGGGGCCGGGGAGCTGTTTTTT. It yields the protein CASRGTGAGELFF.

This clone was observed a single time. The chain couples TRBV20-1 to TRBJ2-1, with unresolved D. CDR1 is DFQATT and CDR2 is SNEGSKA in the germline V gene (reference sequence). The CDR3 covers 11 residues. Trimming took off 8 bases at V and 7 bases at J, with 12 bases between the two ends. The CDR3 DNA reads TGCAGTCCACAGTATGTAAATGAGCAGTTCTTC. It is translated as CSPQYVNEQFF.

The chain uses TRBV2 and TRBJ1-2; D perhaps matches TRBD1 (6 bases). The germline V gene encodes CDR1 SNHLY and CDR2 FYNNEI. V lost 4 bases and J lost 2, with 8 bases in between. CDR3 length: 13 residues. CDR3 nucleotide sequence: TGTGCCAGCAGTGTCGACAGGAACTATGGCTACACCTTC. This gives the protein CASSVDRNYGYTF.

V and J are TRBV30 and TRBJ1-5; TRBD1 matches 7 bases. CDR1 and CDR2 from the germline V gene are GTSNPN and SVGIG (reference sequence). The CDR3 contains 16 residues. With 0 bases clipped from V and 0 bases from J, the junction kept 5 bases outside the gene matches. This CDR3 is CAWSVPDRDSNQPQHF. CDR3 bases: TGTGCCTGGAGTGTACCCGACAGGGATAGCAATCAGCCCCAGCATTTT.